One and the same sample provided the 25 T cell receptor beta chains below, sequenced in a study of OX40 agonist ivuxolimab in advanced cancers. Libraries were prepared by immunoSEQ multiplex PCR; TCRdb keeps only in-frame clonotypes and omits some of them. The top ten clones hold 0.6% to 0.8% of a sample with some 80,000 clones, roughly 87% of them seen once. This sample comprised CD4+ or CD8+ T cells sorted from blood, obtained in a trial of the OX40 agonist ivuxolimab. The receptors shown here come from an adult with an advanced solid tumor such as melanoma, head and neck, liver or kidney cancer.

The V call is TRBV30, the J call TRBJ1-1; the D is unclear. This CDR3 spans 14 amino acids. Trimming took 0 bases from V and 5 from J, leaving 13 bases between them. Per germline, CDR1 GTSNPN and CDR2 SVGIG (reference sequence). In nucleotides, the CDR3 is TGTGCCTGGAGTGTCCCAGGTCGCGGGACTGAAGCTTTCTTT. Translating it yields CAWSVPGRGTEAFF.

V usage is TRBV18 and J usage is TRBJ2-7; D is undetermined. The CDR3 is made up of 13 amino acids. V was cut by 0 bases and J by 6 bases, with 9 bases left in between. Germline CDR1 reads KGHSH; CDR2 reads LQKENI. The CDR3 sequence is CASSPPLDSEQYF. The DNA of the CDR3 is TGTGCCAGCTCACCACCTTTGGATTCCGAGCAGTACTTC. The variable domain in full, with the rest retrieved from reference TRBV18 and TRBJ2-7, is NAGVMQNPRHLVRRRGQEARLRCSPMKGHSHVYWYRQLPEEGLKFMVYLQKENIIDESGMPKERFSAEFPKEGPSILRIQQVVRGDSAAYFCASSPPLDSEQYFGPGTRLTVT.

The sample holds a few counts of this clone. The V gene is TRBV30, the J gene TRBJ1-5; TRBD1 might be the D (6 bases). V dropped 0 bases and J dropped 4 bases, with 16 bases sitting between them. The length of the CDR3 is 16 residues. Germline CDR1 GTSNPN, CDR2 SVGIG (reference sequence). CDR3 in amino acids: CAWSVEGGPANQPQHF. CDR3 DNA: TGTGCCTGGAGTGTAGAAGGGGGACCGGCAAATCAGCCCCAGCATTTT.

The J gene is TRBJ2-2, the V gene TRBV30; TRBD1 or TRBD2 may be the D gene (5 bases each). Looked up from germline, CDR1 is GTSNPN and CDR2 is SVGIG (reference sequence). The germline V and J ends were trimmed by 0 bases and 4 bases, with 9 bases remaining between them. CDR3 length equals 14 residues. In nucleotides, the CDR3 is TGTGCCTGGAGTGTACGGGACGGCACCGGGGAGCTGTTTTTT. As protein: CAWSVRDGTGELFF.

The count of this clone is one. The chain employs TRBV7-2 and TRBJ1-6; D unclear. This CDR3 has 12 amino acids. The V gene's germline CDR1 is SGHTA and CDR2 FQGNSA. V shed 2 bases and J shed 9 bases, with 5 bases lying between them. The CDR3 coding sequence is TGTGCCAGCAGCTTATTGCTTTCACCCCTCCACTTT. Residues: CASSLLLSPLHF.

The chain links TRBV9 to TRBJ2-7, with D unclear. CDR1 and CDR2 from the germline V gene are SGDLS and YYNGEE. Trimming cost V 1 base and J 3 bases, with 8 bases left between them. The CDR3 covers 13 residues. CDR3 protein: CASSVQPSYEQYF. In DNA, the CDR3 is TGTGCCAGCAGCGTACAGCCCAGCTACGAGCAGTACTTC.

For the CDR3, the DNA is TGCGCCAGCAGCTTGGCCGCTAGCGGGGGGCCGTCCTACGAGCAGTACTTC. This translates into CASSLAASGGPSYEQYF. V is TRBV5-1 and J is TRBJ2-7; 11 bases line up with TRBD2. The CDR3 spans 17 residues. The germline V gene encodes CDR1 SGHRS and CDR2 YFSETQ. After removal of 0 bases from V and 1 base from J, the junction contained 6 bases not matched to a gene.

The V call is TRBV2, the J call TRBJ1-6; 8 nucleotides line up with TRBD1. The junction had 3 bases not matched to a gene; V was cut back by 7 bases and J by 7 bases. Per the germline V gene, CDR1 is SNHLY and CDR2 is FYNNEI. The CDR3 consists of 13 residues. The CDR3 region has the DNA TGTGCCAGCAACGGACAGGGCAATTCACCCCTCCACTTT. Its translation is CASNGQGNSPLHF.

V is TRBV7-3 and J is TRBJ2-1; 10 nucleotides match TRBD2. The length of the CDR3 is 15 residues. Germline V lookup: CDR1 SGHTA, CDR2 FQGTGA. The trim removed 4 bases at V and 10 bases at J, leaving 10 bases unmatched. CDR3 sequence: CASSSRSGGAAEQFF. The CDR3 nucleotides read TGTGCCAGCAGCTCACGAAGCGGGGGGGCCGCAGAGCAGTTCTTC.

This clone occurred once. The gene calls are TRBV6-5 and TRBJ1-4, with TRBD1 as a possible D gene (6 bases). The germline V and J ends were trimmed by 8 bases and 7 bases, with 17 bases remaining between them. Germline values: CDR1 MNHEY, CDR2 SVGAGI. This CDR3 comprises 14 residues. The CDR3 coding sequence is TGTGCCAGCGGGAACAGGGAAGGAAGTGAAAAACTGTTTTTT. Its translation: CASGNREGSEKLFF.

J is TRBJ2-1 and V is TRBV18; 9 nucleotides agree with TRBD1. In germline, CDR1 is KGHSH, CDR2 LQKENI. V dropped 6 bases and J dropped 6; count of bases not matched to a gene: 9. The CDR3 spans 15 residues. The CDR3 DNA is TGTGCCAGCTCGAACGGACAGGGGTCGGGCAATGAGCAGTTCTTC. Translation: CASSNGQGSGNEQFF.

In nucleotides, the CDR3 is TGCGCCAGCAGCCCCTACCCGACAGGGGAGTTGGATCAGCCCCAGCATTTT. Residues: CASSPYPTGELDQPQHF. The chain carries TRBV4-1 and TRBJ1-5, with 8 bases matching TRBD1. Trimming cost V 4 bases and J 5 bases; bases outside gene matches: 13. The V gene's germline CDR1 is MGHRA and CDR2 YSYEKL. The CDR3 is 17 amino acids.

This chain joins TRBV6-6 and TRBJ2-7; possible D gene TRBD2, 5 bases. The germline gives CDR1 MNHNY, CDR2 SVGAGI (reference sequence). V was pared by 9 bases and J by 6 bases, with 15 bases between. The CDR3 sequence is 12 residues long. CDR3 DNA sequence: TGTGCCAGTTCCAAGAGGGAAGCCGAGCAGTACTTC. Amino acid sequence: CASSKREAEQYF.

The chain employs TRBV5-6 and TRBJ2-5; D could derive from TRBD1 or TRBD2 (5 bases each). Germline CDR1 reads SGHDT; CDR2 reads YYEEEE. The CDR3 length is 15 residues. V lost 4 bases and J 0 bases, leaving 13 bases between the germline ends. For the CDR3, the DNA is TGTGCCAGCAGCCCCCGGGACGGGTACCAAGAGACCCAGTACTTC. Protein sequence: CASSPRDGYQETQYF. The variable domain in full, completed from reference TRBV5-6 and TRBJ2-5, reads DAGVTQSPTHLIKTRGQQVTLRCSPKSGHDTVSWYQQALGQGPQFIFQYYEEEERQRGNFPDRFSGHQFPNYSSELNVNALLLGDSALYLCASSPRDGYQETQYFGPGTRLLVL.

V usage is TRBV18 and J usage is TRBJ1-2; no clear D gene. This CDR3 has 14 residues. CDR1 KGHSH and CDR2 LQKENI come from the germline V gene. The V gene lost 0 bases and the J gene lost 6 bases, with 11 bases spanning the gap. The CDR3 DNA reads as TGTGCCAGCTCACCACCGGTCCGGGGAGATGGCTACACCTTC. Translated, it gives CASSPPVRGDGYTF.

Written as DNA, the CDR3 is TGTGCCAGCAGCCCCCATGCTCAGAGCACAGATACGCAGTATTTT. As protein: CASSPHAQSTDTQYF. The chain employs TRBV9 and TRBJ2-3, with unresolved D. Trimming took 4 bases from V and 0 from J, leaving 12 bases between them. This CDR3 has 15 amino acids. The germline V gene has CDR1 SGDLS and CDR2 YYNGEE.

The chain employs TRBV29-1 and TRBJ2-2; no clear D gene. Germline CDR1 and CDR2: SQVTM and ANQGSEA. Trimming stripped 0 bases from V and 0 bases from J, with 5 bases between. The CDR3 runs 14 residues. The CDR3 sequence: CSVEESANTGELFF. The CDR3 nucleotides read TGCAGCGTTGAAGAGAGTGCGAACACCGGGGAGCTGTTTTTT.

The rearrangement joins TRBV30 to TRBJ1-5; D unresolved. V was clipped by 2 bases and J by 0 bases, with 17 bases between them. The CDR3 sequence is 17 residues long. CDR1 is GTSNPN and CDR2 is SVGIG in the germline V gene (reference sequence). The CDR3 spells CAWSPNRTPYSNQPQHF. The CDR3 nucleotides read TGTGCCTGGAGTCCGAACCGGACCCCCTATAGCAATCAGCCCCAGCATTTT.

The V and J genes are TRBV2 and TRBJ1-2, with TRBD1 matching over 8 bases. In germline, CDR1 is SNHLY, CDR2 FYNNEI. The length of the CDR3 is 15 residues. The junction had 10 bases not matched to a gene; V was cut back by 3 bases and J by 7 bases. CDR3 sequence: CASSELGQGATGYTF. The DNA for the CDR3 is TGTGCCAGCAGTGAGTTGGGGCAGGGGGCGACTGGCTACACCTTC.

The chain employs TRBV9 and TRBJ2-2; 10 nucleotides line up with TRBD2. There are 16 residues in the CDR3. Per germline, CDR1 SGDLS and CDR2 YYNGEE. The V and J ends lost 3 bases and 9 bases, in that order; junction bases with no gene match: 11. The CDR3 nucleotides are TGTGCCAGCAGCGCCGCCGGGACTAGCGCACCCCGGGAGCTGTTTTTT. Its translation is CASSAAGTSAPRELFF.

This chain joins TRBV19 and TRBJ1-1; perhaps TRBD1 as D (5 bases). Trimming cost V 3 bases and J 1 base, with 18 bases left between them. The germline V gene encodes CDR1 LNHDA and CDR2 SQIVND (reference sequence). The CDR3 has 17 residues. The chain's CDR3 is CASSISYGTGRNTEAFF. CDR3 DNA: TGTGCCAGTAGTATCTCCTACGGCACAGGTCGGAACACTGAAGCTTTCTTT.

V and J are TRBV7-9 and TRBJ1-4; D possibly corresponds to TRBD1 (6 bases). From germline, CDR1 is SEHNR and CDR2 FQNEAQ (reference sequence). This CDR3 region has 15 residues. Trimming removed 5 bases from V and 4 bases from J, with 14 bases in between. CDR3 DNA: TGTGCCAGCAGCCGCCGGGACATTCTTAATGAAAAACTGTTTTTT. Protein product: CASSRRDILNEKLFF.

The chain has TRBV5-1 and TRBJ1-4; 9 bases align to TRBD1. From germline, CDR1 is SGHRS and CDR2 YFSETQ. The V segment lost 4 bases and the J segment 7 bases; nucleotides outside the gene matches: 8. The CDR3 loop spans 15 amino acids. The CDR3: CASSLEDRGGEKLFF. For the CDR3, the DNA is TGCGCCAGCAGCCTCGAGGACAGGGGTGGTGAAAAACTGTTTTTT. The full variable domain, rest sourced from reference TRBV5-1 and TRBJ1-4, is KAGVTQTPRYLIKTRGQQVTLSCSPISGHRSVSWYQQTPGQGLQFLFEYFSETQRNKGNFPGRFSGRQFSNSRSEMNVSTLELGDSALYLCASSLEDRGGEKLFFGSGTQLSVL.

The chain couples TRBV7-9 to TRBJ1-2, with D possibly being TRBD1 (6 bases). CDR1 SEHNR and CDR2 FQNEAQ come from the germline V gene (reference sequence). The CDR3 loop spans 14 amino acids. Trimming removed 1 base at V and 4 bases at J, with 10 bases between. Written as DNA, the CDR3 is TGTGCCAGCAGCTTAGGTGGCAGGGGCTATGGCTACACCTTC. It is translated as CASSLGGRGYGYTF.

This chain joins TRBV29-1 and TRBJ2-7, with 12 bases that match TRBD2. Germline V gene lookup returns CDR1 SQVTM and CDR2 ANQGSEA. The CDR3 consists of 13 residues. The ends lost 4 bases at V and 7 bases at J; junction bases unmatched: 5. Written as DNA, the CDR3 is TGCAGCGTTGTGCGTCTAGCGGGAGGGGAGCAGTACTTC. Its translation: CSVVRLAGGEQYF.